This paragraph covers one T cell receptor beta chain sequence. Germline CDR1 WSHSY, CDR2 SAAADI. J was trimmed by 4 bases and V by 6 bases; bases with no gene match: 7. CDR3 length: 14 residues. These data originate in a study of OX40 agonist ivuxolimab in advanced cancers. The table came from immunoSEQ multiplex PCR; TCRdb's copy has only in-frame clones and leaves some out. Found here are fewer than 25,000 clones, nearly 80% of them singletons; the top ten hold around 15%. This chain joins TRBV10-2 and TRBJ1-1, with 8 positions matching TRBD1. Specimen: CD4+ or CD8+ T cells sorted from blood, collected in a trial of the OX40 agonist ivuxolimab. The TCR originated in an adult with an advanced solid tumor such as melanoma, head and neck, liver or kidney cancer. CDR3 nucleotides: TGCGCCAGCAGGTCGACAGGGGAGGTCACTGAAGCTTTCTTT. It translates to CASRSTGEVTEAFF.